These 18 T cell receptor beta chains came from one sample sequenced in a study of control samples from healthy donors and cancer patients. Assay: immunoSEQ multiplex PCR; the TCRdb copy retains only in-frame clones and omits some. This table holds 100,000 to 150,000 clones, roughly 92% found once. Sequenced input: blood. The receptors shown here come from a man between 18 and 29 years old in good health.

The genes are TRBV19 and TRBJ1-1; D not certain. The CDR3 has 11 residues. Per the germline V gene, CDR1 is LNHDA and CDR2 is SQIVND (reference sequence). V was clipped by 7 bases and J by 10 bases, with 13 bases between them. CDR3 region: CASIVPLGAFF. The CDR3, as DNA: TGTGCCAGTATTGTACCCCTAGGAGCTTTCTTT.

This clone has only a few counts. The J gene is TRBJ2-1, the V gene TRBV5-1; 11 bases align to TRBD2. The CDR3 spans 17 residues. In germline, CDR1 is SGHRS, CDR2 YFSETQ. V gave up 1 base and J gave up 6 bases; unmatched junction bases: 9. The CDR3 protein is CASSLTSGGDVRNEQFF. CDR3 nucleotide sequence: TGCGCCAGCAGCTTGACTAGCGGGGGAGACGTCCGCAATGAGCAGTTCTTC. Complete variable domain (other parts from reference TRBV5-1 and TRBJ2-1): KAGVTQTPRYLIKTRGQQVTLSCSPISGHRSVSWYQQTPGQGLQFLFEYFSETQRNKGNFPGRFSGRQFSNSRSEMNVSTLELGDSALYLCASSLTSGGDVRNEQFFGPGTRLTVL.

The V gene is TRBV4-1, the J gene TRBJ1-6; D uncertain. The CDR3 length is 16 residues. Trimming took off 2 bases at V and 0 bases at J, with 8 bases between the two ends. Germline V gene sequence: CDR1 MGHRA, CDR2 YSYEKL. CDR3 bases: TGCGCCAGCAGCCAATGGACCGACTCCTATAATTCACCCCTCCACTTT. It yields the protein CASSQWTDSYNSPLHF.

This rearrangement joins TRBV6-2 or TRBV6-3 to TRBJ1-2; TRBD1 agrees at 8 bases. The CDR3 extends over 15 amino acids. Per germline, CDR1 MNHEY and CDR2 SVGEGT. The trim removed 0 bases at V and 6 bases at J, leaving 6 bases unmatched. CDR3 residues: CASSYSGQGGNGYTF. The CDR3, as DNA: TGTGCCAGCAGTTACTCAGGACAGGGCGGAAATGGCTACACCTTC.

V and J are TRBV15 and TRBJ2-5; D possibly corresponds to TRBD2 (6 bases). Per germline, CDR1 LNHNV and CDR2 YYDKDF (reference sequence). Trimming removed 1 base at V and 2 bases at J, with 14 bases between. The CDR3 is 16 amino acids. Here the CDR3 DNA reads TGTGCCACCAGCAGAGGCCTATTAGGAGGGCAAGAGACCCAGTACTTC. This translates into CATSRGLLGGQETQYF.

The chain carries TRBV10-3 and TRBJ2-5; 9 nucleotides agree with TRBD1. V lost 4 bases and J lost 3; bases outside the gene matches: 0. Germline V gene lookup returns CDR1 ENHRY and CDR2 SYGVKD. The CDR3 has 13 residues. This CDR3 reads CAISGTGEETQYF. The CDR3 nucleotides are TGTGCCATCAGTGGGACAGGGGAAGAGACCCAGTACTTC.

This chain joins TRBV5-1 and TRBJ1-2, with D perhaps matching TRBD1 (5 bases). This CDR3 comprises 16 residues. Between the trimmed V and J ends, which lost 4 bases and 8 bases, there was a span of 24 bases. Germline-derived CDR1 and CDR2 are SGHRS and YFSETQ. The CDR3 region has the DNA TGCGCCAGCAGCATATCCCCGGGGACGGACTTCGGGGGCTACACCTTC. It yields the protein CASSISPGTDFGGYTF.

The chain carries TRBV7-2 and TRBJ1-5, with 10 bases fitting TRBD1. Looked up from germline, CDR1 is SGHTA and CDR2 is FQGNSA. CDR3 size: 19 residues. V was pared by 5 bases and J by 6 bases, with 19 bases of the junction left unmatched. The CDR3 bases are TGTGCCAGCAGCACAAACTCCCCGGGGACAGGGGCAGACGGTCAGCCCCAGCATTTT. Encoded protein: CASSTNSPGTGADGQPQHF.

The V call is TRBV9, the J call TRBJ2-5, with 7 bases matching TRBD1. The germline gives CDR1 SGDLS, CDR2 YYNGEE. Trimming removed 0 bases from V and 5 bases from J; junction bases left unmatched: 4. This CDR3 region has 14 residues. CDR3 bases: TGTGCCAGCAGCGTAGCCCCGACAGGGGAGACCCAGTACTTC. It encodes CASSVAPTGETQYF.

The chain uses TRBV5-4 and TRBJ1-1, with D maybe TRBD1 (6 bases). Germline V CDR1 and CDR2: SGHNT, YYREEE (reference sequence). The V gene lost 2 bases and the J gene lost 8 bases, with 7 bases spanning the gap. The CDR3 extends over 11 amino acids. The CDR3 protein is CASSFGQEAFF. The CDR3, as DNA: TGTGCCAGCAGCTTCGGACAGGAAGCTTTCTTT.

The chain uses TRBV11-2 and TRBJ1-2; D gene unclear. The germline V gene encodes CDR1 SGHAT and CDR2 FQNNGV. Deletions cut 5 bases from V and 4 bases from J, with 8 bases between. CDR3 size: 12 residues. DNA of the CDR3: TGTGCCAGCAGCAACCGGGGCTATGGCTACACCTTC. This encodes CASSNRGYGYTF.

This clone was counted between two and nine times. The J gene is TRBJ2-5, the V gene TRBV14; perhaps TRBD1 as D (6 bases). The V and J ends lost 5 bases and 9 bases respectively, with 19 bases between them. The length of the CDR3 is 14 residues. Germline loops: CDR1 SGHDN, CDR2 FVKESK. The CDR3: CASSRQDRQGAQYF. CDR3 bases: TGTGCCAGCAGCAGACAGGACCGCCAAGGGGCCCAGTACTTC.

V gene TRBV11-1 combines with J gene TRBJ2-7; 10 nucleotides align to TRBD2. CDR1 and CDR2 (germline): SGHAT, FQDESV (reference sequence). CDR3 size: 16 residues. With V trimmed by 5 bases and J by 0 bases, 7 bases remained unmatched. The CDR3: CASSPGTSARSYEQYF. The DNA for the CDR3 is TGTGCCAGCAGCCCGGGGACTAGCGCCCGCTCCTACGAGCAGTACTTC.

This chain joins TRBV3-1 (or the pseudogene TRBV3-2) and TRBJ2-1, with 12 bases lining up with TRBD2. The ends lost 2 bases at V and 7 bases at J; junction bases unmatched: 3. Germline V gives CDR1 LGHDT, CDR2 YNNKEL (reference sequence). The CDR3 loop spans 15 amino acids. The CDR3 loop reads CASSQRTSGVNEQFF. The CDR3, as DNA: TGTGCCAGCAGCCAACGGACTAGCGGGGTGAATGAGCAGTTCTTC.

The chain carries TRBV30 and TRBJ1-2; D gene uncertain. V was shortened by 2 bases and J by 8 bases, with 12 bases between the two germline ends. CDR3 length: 12 residues. Looked up from germline, CDR1 is GTSNPN and CDR2 is SVGIG (reference sequence). The CDR3 bases are TGTGCCTGGAGTCTAACGAGCGTCGGCTACACCTTC. Translated, it gives CAWSLTSVGYTF.

This clone has only a few counts. V is TRBV7-9 and J is TRBJ1-6; weak D call: TRBD1 (6 bases). Per germline, CDR1 SEHNR and CDR2 FQNEAQ (reference sequence). The CDR3 sequence is 15 residues long. The V gene lost 5 bases and the J gene lost 4 bases, with 12 bases spanning the gap. The CDR3 region has the DNA TGTGCCAGCAGCCGTGGGGGCAGTTATAATTCACCCCTCCACTTT. Translation gives CASSRGGSYNSPLHF.

In DNA, the CDR3 is TGTGCCAGCAGCCCGCGAGGTTTGAGACAGGGACACAATGAGCAGTTCTTC. It is translated as CASSPRGLRQGHNEQFF. The V and J genes are TRBV28 and TRBJ2-1, with TRBD1 matching 7 bases. CDR3 length: 17 residues. CDR1 and CDR2 from the germline V gene are MDHEN and SYDVKM. Losses at the gene ends were 6 bases for V and 5 bases for J; bases not matched to a gene: 16.

The chain joins TRBV30 to TRBJ2-7; D might be TRBD1 (5 bases). V was trimmed by 0 bases and J by 5 bases, leaving 11 bases between them. The germline CDR1 and CDR2 sequences are GTSNPN and SVGIG (reference sequence). This CDR3 is 13 amino acids long. DNA for the CDR3: TGTGCCTGGAGTGTGGGGCAGGTGGACGAGCAGTACTTC. Translating it yields CAWSVGQVDEQYF.